These 9 T cell receptor beta chains were sequenced from one sample in a study of CD4 T cell repertoires in COVID-19. Here immunoSEQ multiplex PCR was the method, and the copy in TCRdb shows in-frame clones only, minus some. Seen here are 65,000 to 95,000 clones, 83% observed once, and the top ten hold over 0.45%. The sequencing used CD4+ T cells from peripheral blood, collected after recovery from COVID-19. The receptors stem from a human donor who had COVID-19.

As regards this clone: At the DNA level, this CDR3 is encoded by other sequences in the same sample as well. This chain connects TRBV6-5 to TRBJ1-5, with unresolved D. The CDR3 is made up of 15 amino acids. Trimming stripped 8 bases from V and 4 bases from J, with 18 bases between. CDR1 is MNHEY, CDR2 SVGAGI, per germline. CDR3: CASLVLEKGNQPQHF. In nucleotides, the CDR3 is TGTGCCAGCCTGGTGCTCGAGAAAGGAAATCAGCCCCAGCATTTT.

The rearrangement links TRBV7-9 to TRBJ1-4; D unresolved. Germline-derived CDR1 and CDR2 are SEHNR and FQNEAQ (reference sequence). V lost 3 bases and J 3 bases, leaving 11 bases between the germline ends. This CDR3 spans 15 amino acids. In DNA form, the CDR3 reads TGTGCCAGCAGCTTTTCTGGTTCTCCTAATGAAAAACTGTTTTTT. Translating gives CASSFSGSPNEKLFF.

The V call is TRBV19, the J call TRBJ1-5; no definite D call. V shed 4 bases and J shed 2 bases, with 9 bases lying between them. Germline CDR1 is LNHDA and CDR2 is SQIVND (reference sequence). The CDR3 runs to 14 residues. In nucleotides, the CDR3 is TGTGCCAGTAGTACCCCTGAGGGCAATCAGCCCCAGCATTTT. It yields the protein CASSTPEGNQPQHF.

The CDR3 loop is CASRYGQNPNYGYTF. The CDR3 bases are TGTGCCAGCAGATACGGACAGAACCCTAACTATGGCTACACCTTC. The chain links TRBV27 to TRBJ1-2, with D perhaps matching TRBD1 (6 bases). V lost 6 bases and J lost 0, with 14 bases in between. CDR3 length: 15 amino acids. Germline loops: CDR1 MNHEY, CDR2 SMNVEV (reference sequence).

This chain links TRBV11-3 with TRBJ2-7; TRBD2 is a possible D gene (6 bases). The V gene's germline CDR1 is SGHNT and CDR2 YENEEA. This CDR3 has 13 residues. Trimming shortened V by 5 bases and J by 4 bases, and 12 bases separated the two germline ends. The CDR3 DNA is TGTGCCAGCAGCCTCGGGACTGAATACGAGCAGTACTTC. Translating gives CASSLGTEYEQYF. Full variable domain (remainder filled in from reference TRBV11-3 and TRBJ2-7): EAGVVQSPRYKIIEKKQPVAFWCNPISGHNTLYWYLQNLGQGPELLIRYENEEAVDDSQLPKDRFSAERLKGVDSTLKIQPAELGDSAVYLCASSLGTEYEQYFGPGTRLTVT.

This clone was observed once. This chain connects TRBV5-6 to TRBJ2-1; D remains ambiguous. From germline, CDR1 is SGHDT and CDR2 YYEEEE. Trimming shortened V by 0 bases and J by 0 bases, and 13 bases separated the two germline ends. The CDR3 extends over 17 amino acids. The chain's CDR3 is CASSLAGDMSSYNEQFF. CDR3 sequence (DNA): TGTGCCAGCAGCTTGGCTGGCGACATGAGCTCCTACAATGAGCAGTTCTTC.

J is TRBJ2-3 and V is TRBV9, with D possibly being TRBD2 (6 bases). V dropped 3 bases and J dropped 5 bases, with 19 bases sitting between them. This CDR3 is 16 amino acids long. Germline V CDR1 and CDR2: SGDLS, YYNGEE. In nucleotides, the CDR3 is TGTGCCAGCAGCGCCCGACTAGTAATAACGGAAGATACGCAGTATTTT. Its protein is CASSARLVITEDTQYF.

V gene TRBV5-1 combines with J gene TRBJ2-1; D unresolved. The CDR3 is made up of 14 amino acids. V gave up 0 bases and J gave up 6 bases, with 10 bases separating them. Germline CDR1 is SGHRS and CDR2 is YFSETQ. In nucleotides, the CDR3 is TGCGCCAGCAGCTTGGTTCGGGTTGGCAATGAGCAGTTCTTC. Its protein product is CASSLVRVGNEQFF.

The CDR3 loop is CAIAPGQEGDYGYTF. The CDR3 DNA reads as TGTGCCATCGCCCCAGGACAGGAGGGGGACTATGGCTACACCTTC. This chain uses TRBV10-3 with TRBJ1-2; 7 nucleotides line up with TRBD1. Germline V gene sequence: CDR1 ENHRY, CDR2 SYGVKD. The CDR3 totals 15 residues. V trimming: 8 bases; J trimming: 3 bases; junction bases outside the gene matches: 12.